This entry features one T cell receptor (beta chain) sequence. Treatment specified: randomized to nivolumab then ipilimumab (arm A) or the reverse (arm B). The germline V and J ends were trimmed by 8 bases and 3 bases, with 14 bases remaining between them. CDR1 MGHRA and CDR2 YSYEKL come from the germline V gene. The CDR3 is 14 residues long. Sequenced by immunoSEQ multiplex PCR; TCRdb stores in-frame clones only, minus some. The data contain around 21,000 clones, around 80% of them singletons. The record originates from a study of sequential checkpoint blockade in melanoma. Study-level information: First-line arms were nivolumab then ipilimumab, or the reverse, randomized 1:1.

The chain links TRBV4-1 to TRBJ2-1, with D perhaps matching TRBD1 (6 bases). The sample here was CD8+ T cells sorted from blood (inferred from file names), taken from a patient given nivolumab and ipilimumab in sequence. The TCR was taken from a human donor with melanoma. In DNA form, the CDR3 reads TGCGCCAGCGGGGGCCAGACCAGCTACAATGAGCAGTTCTTC. Protein product: CASGGQTSYNEQFF.